This entry describes one T cell receptor beta chain. These data come from a study of control samples from healthy donors and cancer patients. This CDR3 has 14 residues. The V gene's germline CDR1 is MDHEN and CDR2 SYDVKM. With 6 bases removed from V and 4 bases from J, the gap between germline ends came to 13 bases. This table comes from immunoSEQ multiplex PCR, and its TCRdb copy is limited to in-frame clones, with some not included. Found here are 70,000 to 90,000 clones, around 94% of them singletons; the top ten hold about 5%. Sequencing used blood. The receptor's source is a woman aged 18 to 35 in good health. The chain combines TRBV28 with TRBJ1-5; D unclear. The CDR3 nucleotides read TGTGCCAGCAGACCGGAAGGAGGTAATCAGCCCCAGCATTTT. It yields the protein CASRPEGGNQPQHF.